Below, 9 T cell receptor beta chains from the same sample are listed, as sequenced in a study of response to subunit inactivated influenza vaccine. MiXCR, run by TCRdb on the RT-PCR reads, gives a single entry per CDR3 protein. The table includes under 200,000 distinct CDR3 sequences, roughly 12% detected once. In addition, the sample was reused for a study of T cells expressing NK-cell markers. That study adds: Beta-chain TCR cDNA was generated via 5'RACE template switching with UMIs.

Sample: CD8+ T cells sorted from PBMCs, taken about 11 days after vaccination. All receptors come from a man between 45 and 60 years old who received an inactivated influenza vaccine.

This clonotype was observed a handful of times. The rearrangement links TRBV10-2 to TRBJ2-1; 8 bases are shared with TRBD2. CDR1 WSHSY and CDR2 SAAADI come from the germline V gene. The CDR3 runs to 14 residues. V lost 2 bases, J lost 6 bases, and 3 bases stayed unmatched. The DNA for the CDR3 is TGCGCCAGCAGTGAGGGACGGGGGGGCAATGAGCAGTTCTTC. Amino acid sequence: CASSEGRGGNEQFF.

This chain connects TRBV10-3 to TRBJ2-3; D is unclear. The CDR3 loop spans 16 amino acids. Trimming shortened V by 3 bases and J by 0 bases, and 13 bases separated the two germline ends. Per the germline V gene, CDR1 is ENHRY and CDR2 is SYGVKD. This CDR3 reads CAISEKGYCSTDTQYF. The CDR3 DNA follows: TGTGCCATCAGTGAAAAGGGATACTGTAGCACAGATACGCAGTATTTT.

The CDR3 loop reads CASSVSSGRTDTQYF. CDR3 in DNA: TGTGCCAGCAGCGTATCTAGCGGGAGGACAGATACGCAGTATTTT. The genes are TRBV9 and TRBJ2-3, with TRBD2 matching 11 bases. The germline V gene encodes CDR1 SGDLS and CDR2 YYNGEE. This CDR3 has 15 amino acids. Germline trimming cut 1 base from V and 3 bases from J; bases unmatched to any gene: 1.

CDR3 DNA: TGTGCCAGCAGTTACTCCTACAGCGAGGTGACTGAAGCTTTCTTT. The encoded protein is CASSYSYSEVTEAFF. The chain couples TRBV6-5 to TRBJ1-1; D is unclear. V was pared by 0 bases and J by 5 bases, with 13 bases between. Germline V gives CDR1 MNHEY, CDR2 SVGAGI. The CDR3 has 15 residues.

This chain uses TRBV14 with TRBJ2-1; a weak D match, TRBD2 (6 bases). V lost 1 base and J 9 bases, leaving 13 bases between the germline ends. Germline CDR1 and CDR2: SGHDN and FVKESK. The CDR3 spans 14 residues. CDR3 sequence reads: CASSQVFSGTEQFF. The CDR3 DNA follows: TGTGCCAGCAGCCAAGTATTTAGCGGTACTGAGCAGTTCTTC.

The V call is TRBV27, the J call TRBJ2-7; 9 bases match TRBD2. J gave up 2 bases and V 3 bases, and 5 bases lay outside the gene matches. This CDR3 has 15 amino acids. Germline V CDR1 and CDR2: MNHEY, SMNVEV (reference sequence). CDR3 region: CASSFWLAGPYEQYF. CDR3 sequence (DNA): TGTGCCAGCAGTTTCTGGCTAGCGGGACCCTACGAGCAGTACTTC.

There are a few counts of this clonotype. V is TRBV19 and J is TRBJ1-2, with TRBD1 matching 7 bases. Germline assignment: CDR1 LNHDA and CDR2 SQIVND (reference sequence). V shed 9 bases, J shed 4 bases, and the junction held 8 bases outside the gene matches. The CDR3 sequence is 13 residues long. The CDR3 nucleotides read TGTGCCAGACCCCAGGGGGGCTTCTATGGCTACACCTTC. The encoded protein is CARPQGGFYGYTF. Complete variable domain (other parts from reference TRBV19 and TRBJ1-2): DGGITQSPKYLFRKEGQNVTLSCEQNLNHDAMYWYRQDPGQGLRLIYYSQIVNDFQKGDIAEGYSVSREKKESFPLTVTSAQKNPTAFYLCARPQGGFYGYTFGSGTRLTVV.

This clonotype was observed at least ten times. This sequence joins TRBV12-3 or TRBV12-4 and TRBJ1-5; TRBD1 might be the D (5 bases). Trimming took off 2 bases at V and 2 bases at J, with 13 bases between the two ends. The CDR3 consists of 16 residues. CDR3 DNA: TGTGCCAGCAGTTTATCGGGGCCATGGGGCAATCAGCCCCAGCATTTT. Translating it yields CASSLSGPWGNQPQHF.

The chain combines TRBV5-1 with TRBJ2-7; 7 nucleotides align to TRBD2. CDR1 is SGHRS, CDR2 YFSETQ, per germline. The CDR3 is made up of 16 amino acids. The J segment lost 3 bases and the V segment lost 0 bases, leaving 9 bases of the junction unmatched. The chain's CDR3 is CASSLASGTMSYEQYF. The CDR3 DNA reads as TGCGCCAGCAGCTTGGCGTCCGGGACTATGAGCTACGAGCAGTACTTC.